The source of this T cell receptor beta chain is a study of T cells and Merkel cell carcinoma outcomes (dated by TCRdb to 2020 to 2021). Background for the entire study: In patients with Merkel cell carcinoma, researchers looked at whether the T-cell repertoire of the tumor, along with T-cell density, could predict clinical outcome.

Libraries came from the immunoSEQ multiplex PCR assay. Held by TCRdb, this immuneACCESS table contains in-frame sequences only and omits some clones. Under half of the omission traces to an unresolved V gene where checked; the cause of the rest is unknown. The sample profile shows 15,000 to 25,000 clones; about 80% of them were found once. The top ten clonotypes cover roughly 3.2% of the sample. Samples came from patients with Merkel cell carcinoma. The CDR3 numbers 15 residues from cysteine through phenylalanine. Solely the CDR3 DNA is kept, with 45 bases framed from the first base. The trim is 3 bases for V and 0 bases for J, with a gap of 9 bases between the germline ends. Via the germline V gene, CDR1 is MGHRA and CDR2 YSYEKL. This clone is judged medium-sized (0.01 to 0.1%). Its antigen is unknown. No qualities accompany the bases; no much larger clone lies one base away. Results the study describes overall, beyond this receptor: Clinical outcomes in Merkel cell carcinoma patients were reported to be predicted by T-cell repertoire features combined with T-cell density.

This clonotype originated in a human donor with Merkel cell carcinoma. The chain is assembled from TRBV4-1 and TRBJ1-5; TRBD1 is possibly the D segment (5 matching bases). The specimen sequenced was tumor tissue from Merkel cell carcinoma. The sequenced DNA: TGCGCCAGCAGCCATTTGACAGATAGCAATCAGCCCCAGCATTTT. It is translated as CASSHLTDSNQPQHF.